Listed below are T cell receptor beta chains from one sample, sequenced in a study of shared clonotypes between healthy human individuals. The method was immunoSEQ multiplex PCR; TCRdb's version includes in-frame clones alone and lacks a portion of them. This table has about 870,000 clones, approximately 92% appearing once. Sequencing was performed on naive CD8+ T cells sorted from blood. Every receptor here comes from a man aged 25-45 years in good health. The CDR3 runs from the conserved cysteine through the conserved F or W. The order of the fields is clone size, J gene, D gene, V gene, CDR3 protein, CDR3 DNA. D genes are given only for firm matches. Size is stated for part of the rows, as once, few or many counts, or as a class when the clone is expanded.

>-|TRBJ2-7|TRBD1|TRBV27
CASSFRDRPHEQYF
TGTGCCAGCAGTTTTAGGGACAGGCCCCACGAGCAGTACTTC
>few|TRBJ2-2|-|TRBV27
CASSLLDAGELFF
TGTGCCAGCAGTTTATTGGACGCCGGGGAGCTGTTTTTT
>-|TRBJ2-6|-|TRBV5-6
CASSLALSGANVLTF
TGTGCCAGCAGCTTGGCTCTCTCTGGGGCCAACGTCCTGACTTTC
>-|TRBJ2-7|-|TRBV29-1
CSVEDLEAYEQYF
TGCAGCGTTGAGGATCTAGAAGCCTACGAGCAGTACTTC
>-|TRBJ2-5|TRBD2|TRBV19
CASSVAGANQETQYF
TGTGCCAGTAGTGTAGCGGGAGCGAACCAAGAGACCCAGTACTTC
>-|TRBJ1-3|-|TRBV2
CARGGARNTIYF
TGTGCCAGGGGAGGGGCTCGAAACACCATATATTTT
>-|TRBJ2-7|TRBD2|TRBV28
CASGSGRADEQYF
TGTGCCAGTGGTAGCGGGAGGGCCGACGAGCAGTACTTC
>-|TRBJ2-1|-|TRBV6-6
CASSYSIEQGPKEFF
TGTGCCAGCAGTTACTCGATCGAACAGGGTCCAAAGGAGTTCTTC
>-|TRBJ2-7|-|TRBV14
CASSLRPGDEQYF
TGTGCCAGCAGCCTGCGGCCGGGGGACGAGCAGTACTTC
>-|TRBJ1-5|-|TRBV13
CASSLGGGGPQHF
TGTGCCAGCAGCTTAGGAGGGGGGGGGCCCCAGCATTTT
>-|TRBJ1-4|-|TRBV28
CASSLLRTEKLFF
TGTGCCAGCAGTTTACTCCGGACTGAAAAACTGTTTTTT
>once|TRBJ2-1|-|TRBV5-8
CASSFYEGPEQFF
TGTGCCAGCAGCTTCTACGAGGGACCTGAGCAGTTCTTC
>-|TRBJ2-7|-|TRBV29-1
CSAWDTLEQYF
TGCAGCGCCTGGGATACCCTCGAGCAGTACTTC
>-|TRBJ1-1|TRBD1|TRBV5-5
CASRLTGSGTEAFF
TGTGCCAGCAGATTGACAGGGTCGGGGACTGAAGCTTTCTTT
>-|TRBJ2-7|TRBD1|TRBV11-2
CASSFGRDSRRLYF
TGTGCCAGCAGCTTCGGCCGGGACAGTCGAAGACTGTACTTC
>-|TRBJ2-1|TRBD2|TRBV27
CASINGASGRHEQFF
TGTGCCAGCATCAATGGGGCTAGCGGGAGACATGAGCAGTTCTTC
>-|TRBJ2-2|TRBD2|TRBV10-1
CASSGGLAGSPNTGELFF
TGCGCCAGCAGTGGTGGACTAGCGGGGTCGCCGAACACCGGGGAGCTGTTTTTT
>-|TRBJ2-3|-|TRBV28
CASSFPPGGADTQYF
TGTGCCAGCAGTTTTCCCCCCGGGGGAGCAGATACGCAGTATTTT
>-|TRBJ2-5|-|TRBV7-9
CASSLATVGVRETQYF
TGTGCCAGCAGCTTAGCAACCGTCGGGGTCCGGGAGACCCAGTACTTC
>few|TRBJ1-1|-|TRBV9
CASSVGHNTEAFF
TGTGCCAGCAGCGTAGGACACAACACTGAAGCTTTCTTT
>-|TRBJ2-2|TRBD1|TRBV5-4
CASSSPGQGERELFF
TGTGCCAGCAGCTCCCCCGGACAGGGGGAGAGGGAGCTGTTTTTT
>-|TRBJ1-1|-|TRBV11-2
CASSLTSLNTEAFF
TGTGCCAGCAGCCTTACTAGCCTCAACACTGAAGCTTTCTTT
>-|TRBJ2-7|TRBD2|TRBV30
CAWRGSGTPYEQYF
TGTGCCTGGAGGGGTAGCGGGACCCCCTACGAGCAGTACTTC
>once|TRBJ2-3|TRBD2|TRBV7-2
CASSLDRTSGSRGPDTQYF
TGTGCCAGCAGCTTAGATCGGACTAGCGGGAGTCGCGGGCCGGATACGCAGTATTTT
>-|TRBJ2-1|TRBD2|TRBV5-8
CASSSGLAGGDEQFF
TGTGCCAGCAGCTCTGGACTAGCGGGAGGGGATGAGCAGTTCTTC